In its sample, the clone carrying this T cell receptor beta chain was seen a few times. The target antigen is unknown. Germline V gene lookup returns CDR1 MNHEY and CDR2 SVGAGI. The CDR3 is made up of 13 amino acids. Trimming left V 7 bases short and J 6 bases short, with 15 bases between. This sample was taken from a study of post-analysis software for immune sequencing data. Background on the study: Relapsing-remitting, secondary progressive and progressive-relapsing courses of multiple sclerosis were included. Findings and caveats of the study: F measure showed strong co-clustering of same-batch samples. Relative to controls, patients had about five TRBV segments at higher frequency, with TRBV5-6, TRBV5-1 and TRBV20-1 among these. Comparison with controls showed significantly lower normalized Chao1 diversity in multiple sclerosis patients.

TCR beta libraries were prepared from cDNA with unique molecular identifiers. There were about 0.95 to 11 million T cells, and about half a million cDNA molecules came from them. TCRdb fed the PCR reads into MiXCR, producing one record per CDR3 protein. The top ten hold approximately 5.4% of the sample, which has about half a million distinct CDR3 sequences, less than 40% seen once. What was sequenced was blood. The chain recombines TRBV6-5 with TRBJ1-1; the D gene is possibly TRBD1 (5 bases). This TCR derives from a girl younger than 18 with multiple sclerosis. The CDR3 sequence: CASTRGGVSEAFF. The CDR3 region has the DNA TGTGCCAGCACGAGAGGAGGGGTGTCTGAAGCTTTCTTT.